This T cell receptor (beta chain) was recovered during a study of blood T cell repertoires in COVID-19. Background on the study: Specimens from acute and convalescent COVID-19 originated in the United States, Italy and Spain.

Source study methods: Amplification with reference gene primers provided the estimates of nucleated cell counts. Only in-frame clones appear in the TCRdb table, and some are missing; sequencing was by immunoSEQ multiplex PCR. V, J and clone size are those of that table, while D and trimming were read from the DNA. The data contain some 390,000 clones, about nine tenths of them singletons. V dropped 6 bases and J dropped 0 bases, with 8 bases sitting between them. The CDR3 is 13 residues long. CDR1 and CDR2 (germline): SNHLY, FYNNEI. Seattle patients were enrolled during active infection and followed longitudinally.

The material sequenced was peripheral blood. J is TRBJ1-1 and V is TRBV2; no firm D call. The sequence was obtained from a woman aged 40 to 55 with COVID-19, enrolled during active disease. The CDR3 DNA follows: TGTGCCAGCAGGATAGATGTGAACACTGAAGCTTTCTTT. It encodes CASRIDVNTEAFF.